The entry that follows covers one TCR beta chain sequence. Its specificity is unknown. Stated treatment: 10-day PBMC culture with coronavirus spike peptide pools or control peptides (ViraFEST assay). The data are from a study of vaccination and CD4 T cells after COVID-19. The study sequenced cultured CD4+ T cell DNA using the Oncomine TCR Beta short-read assay. TCRdb fed the PCR reads into MiXCR, producing one record per CDR3 protein. The sample includes roughly 18,000 distinct CDR3 sequences, approximately 50% of them seen just once. Germline V gives CDR1 MDHEN, CDR2 SYDVKM. Trimming cost V 5 bases and J 5 bases; bases outside gene matches: 4. CDR3 size: 14 residues.

This clonotype originated in a human donor who had recovered from COVID-19. This material consisted of CD4+ T cells from blood, cultured in vitro, taken before SARS-CoV-2 vaccination. The chain links TRBV28 to TRBJ2-5, with 11 bases aligning to TRBD2. The CDR3 loop reads CASSAIAGGETQYF. The CDR3 nucleotides read TGTGCCAGCAGTGCAATAGCGGGAGGGGAGACCCAGTACTTC.